Each of the 10 T cell receptor beta chains below was sequenced from the same sample in a study of regulatory T cells in long-lasting Graves disease. Arm-PCR of CDR3 regions with iRepertoire HTBI primers generated TCR beta libraries. From the multiplex PCR reads, TCRdb called clonotypes with MiXCR, one entry per CDR3 protein. The sample contains roughly 400,000 distinct CDR3 sequences, around 20% of which appear only once. Time point described: persistent/refractory GD, antithyroid drugs over 5 years with positive TRAb. RNA from PBMCs was the source of the TCR library. This sample comprised peripheral blood mononuclear cells (PBMCs), obtained when the disease was refractory, from a patient treated with antithyroid drugs. These receptor sequences come from a female donor with Graves disease.

In this sample, this clonotype turned up many times. The chain has TRBV11-2 and TRBJ2-2, with D perhaps TRBD2 (5 bases). Germline V gene lookup returns CDR1 SGHAT and CDR2 FQNNGV. The V gene lost 7 bases and the J gene lost 4 bases, with 10 bases spanning the gap. The CDR3 has 13 amino acids. CDR3 residues: CASMRETTGELFF. The DNA of the CDR3 is TGTGCCAGCATGAGGGAAACCACCGGGGAGCTGTTTTTT.

This clonotype was counted at least ten times. V and J are TRBV12-3 or TRBV12-4 and TRBJ1-2; 9 bases agree with TRBD1. After removal of 10 bases from V and 12 bases from J, the junction contained 21 bases not matched to a gene. The CDR3 extends over 15 amino acids. The CDR3 DNA is TGTGCCACCTACTCGCACGGACAGGGGTCCTACCAAAACACCTTC. Amino acid sequence: CATYSHGQGSYQNTF.

This clonotype was detected a few times. The rearrangement links TRBV6-2 or TRBV6-3 to TRBJ1-2; tentative D call: TRBD1 (5 bases). The germline CDR1 and CDR2 sequences are MNHEY and SVGEGT. V was pared by 8 bases and J by 7 bases, with 14 bases between. CDR3 size: 12 residues. The CDR3 coding sequence is TGTGCCAGCTGGGGGGGGGGGGTTGGCTACACCTTC. It is translated as CASWGGGVGYTF.

This clonotype was observed many times. The chain employs TRBV24-1 and TRBJ2-1, with 12 bases matching TRBD2. The germline gives CDR1 KGHDR, CDR2 SFDVKD. The junction had 6 bases not matched to a gene; V was cut back by 1 base and J by 9 bases. This CDR3 comprises 16 residues. CDR3 in amino acids: CATSDFRLAGGGEQFF. The DNA of the CDR3 is TGTGCCACCAGTGATTTTCGGCTAGCGGGAGGGGGTGAGCAGTTCTTC.

V and J are TRBV20-1 and TRBJ2-7; D remains ambiguous. V was trimmed by 0 bases and J by 2 bases, leaving 20 bases between them. This CDR3 has 17 residues. From germline, CDR1 is DFQATT and CDR2 SNEGSKA (reference sequence). In DNA, the CDR3 is TGCAGTGCTAGAGATCTCAAGACTCCAATACTCGCCTACGAGCAGTACTTC. This gives the protein CSARDLKTPILAYEQYF.

This clonotype was seen ten or more times. The chain combines TRBV12-3 or TRBV12-4 with TRBJ2-2; 8 nucleotides agree with TRBD2. This CDR3 contains 18 residues. With 6 bases clipped from V and 0 bases from J, the junction kept 12 bases outside the gene matches. CDR3 protein: CASRATLAGFANTGELFF. CDR3 coding DNA: TGTGCCAGCAGGGCCACCTTAGCGGGATTCGCGAACACCGGGGAGCTGTTTTTT.

This clonotype turned up a few times. The V gene is TRBV19, the J gene TRBJ1-1; D ambiguous. This CDR3 is 13 amino acids long. Looked up from germline, CDR1 is LNHDA and CDR2 is SQIVND (reference sequence). V was trimmed by 3 bases and J by 2 bases, leaving 7 bases between them. CDR3 in DNA: TGTGCCAGTAGTATGAACCCTAACACTGAAGCTTTCTTT. Translated: CASSMNPNTEAFF.

This clonotype was detected only a few times. The chain combines TRBV29-1 with TRBJ2-4; D gene uncertain. Trimming took off 0 bases at V and 9 bases at J, with 6 bases between the two ends. Germline lookup yields CDR1 SQVTM and CDR2 ANQGSEA. The CDR3 contains 11 residues. CDR3 in DNA: TGCAGCGTTGAAGACTCCGGCATTCAGTACTTC. Encoded protein: CSVEDSGIQYF.

This clonotype was counted a single time. At one end the junction does not follow the germline gene, possibly because of a read error. The chain employs TRBV6-1 and TRBJ1-2; a weak D match, TRBD1 (5 bases). Germline assignment: CDR1 MNHNS and CDR2 SASEGT. This CDR3 is built from 12 residues. The CDR3 reads CASRGVNYGFTF. CDR3 coding DNA: TGTGCCAGCCGGGGGGTGAACTATGGCTTCACCTTC.

With regard to this clonotype: A much larger clone lies a single base off, so this may be a read error. The chain links TRBV7-2 to TRBJ1-1; 7 bases line up with TRBD1. Germline V gene data show CDR1 as SGHTA and CDR2 as FQGNSA. CDR3 size: 17 residues. With V trimmed by 7 bases and J by 0 bases, 14 bases remained unmatched. Here the CDR3 DNA reads TGTGCCAGCAACCTCCCCTTACAGGGGCCACTGAACACTGAAGCTTTCTTT. Protein sequence: CASNLPLQGPLNTEAFF.